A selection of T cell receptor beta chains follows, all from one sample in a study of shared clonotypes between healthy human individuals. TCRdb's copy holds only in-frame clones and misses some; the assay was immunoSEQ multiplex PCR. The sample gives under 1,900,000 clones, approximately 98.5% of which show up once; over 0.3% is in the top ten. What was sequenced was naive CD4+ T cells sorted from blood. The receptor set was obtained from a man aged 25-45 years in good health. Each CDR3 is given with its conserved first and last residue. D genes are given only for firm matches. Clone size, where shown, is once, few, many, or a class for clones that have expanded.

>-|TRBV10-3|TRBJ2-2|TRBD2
CAISESTRREGTGELFF
TGTGCCATCAGTGAGTCGACCCGGCGGGAGGGGACCGGGGAGCTGTTTTTT
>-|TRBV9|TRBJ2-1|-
CASSVEVNEQFF
TGTGCCAGCAGCGTAGAGGTGAATGAGCAGTTCTTC
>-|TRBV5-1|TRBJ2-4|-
CASSLETKNIQYF
TGCGCCAGCAGCTTGGAGACTAAAAACATTCAGTACTTC
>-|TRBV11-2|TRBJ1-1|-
CASSLAGRGAEAFF
TGTGCCAGCAGCTTAGCTGGGAGAGGGGCTGAAGCTTTCTTT
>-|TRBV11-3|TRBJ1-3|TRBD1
CASSLGTASSGNTIYF
TGTGCCAGCAGTCTCGGGACAGCGAGCTCTGGAAACACCATATATTTT
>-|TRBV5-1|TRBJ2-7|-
CASSLGQSGYEQYF
TGCGCCAGCAGCTTGGGGCAGTCAGGGTACGAGCAGTACTTC
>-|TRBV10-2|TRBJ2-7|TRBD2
CASSERTSGTYEQYF
TGCGCCAGCAGTGAGAGGACTAGCGGGACCTACGAGCAGTACTTC
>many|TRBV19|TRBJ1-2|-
CASQLGSLDDYGYTF
TGTGCCAGTCAGCTTGGGAGCTTAGATGACTATGGCTACACCTTC
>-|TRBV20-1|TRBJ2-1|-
CSANRVNEQFF
TGCAGTGCTAATAGGGTGAATGAGCAGTTCTTC
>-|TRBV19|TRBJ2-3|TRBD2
CASSIAGGEYTQYF
TGTGCCAGTAGTATAGCGGGAGGGGAATATACGCAGTATTTT
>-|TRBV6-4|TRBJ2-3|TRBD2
CASSEGTSGTDTQYF
TGTGCCAGCAGTGAGGGGACTAGCGGGACAGATACGCAGTATTTT
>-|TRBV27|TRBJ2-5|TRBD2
CASSLTGLGTQYF
TGTGCCAGCAGTTTAACTGGACTAGGGACCCAGTACTTC
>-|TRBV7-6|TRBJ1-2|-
CASSPYGGEGPVGGYTF
TGTGCCAGCAGCCCGTACGGGGGCGAGGGCCCAGTGGGTGGCTACACCTTC
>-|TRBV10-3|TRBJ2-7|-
CAISVLGDEQYF
TGTGCCATCAGTGTGTTGGGGGACGAGCAGTACTTC
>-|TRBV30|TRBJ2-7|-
CAWSERLITYEQYF
TGTGCCTGGAGTGAGCGCCTAATAACCTACGAGCAGTACTTC
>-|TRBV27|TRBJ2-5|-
CASSDAQETQYF
TGTGCCAGCAGTGACGCCCAAGAGACCCAGTACTTC
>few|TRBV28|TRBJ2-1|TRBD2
CASSFSGAYNEQFF
TGTGCCAGCAGTTTTAGCGGGGCCTACAATGAGCAGTTCTTC